Below, one T cell receptor (beta chain) is given with its context. Its antigen is undetermined. Germline V gene sequence: CDR1 SGHAT, CDR2 FQNNGV. V shed 0 bases and J shed 9 bases, with 6 bases lying between them. The CDR3 spans 13 residues. This record comes from a study of tumor-infiltrating lymphocytes in primary liver carcinoma. Study overall: Sequenced samples came back with roughly 3.65 to 7.5 million productive TCRbeta reads, and the counts looked alike across tissue types. Study conclusions and caveats: Reduced overlap was seen in tumor-adjacent and tumor-blood pairs versus tumor region pairs.

The 20-30 mg bulk tissue piece was not sorted before simultaneous RNA and DNA extraction. The patients lived with chronic HBV infection and had not yet received any treatment. Synthesis of TCR beta cDNA was carried out from 450 to 500 ng total RNA with a constant-region primer. ARM-PCR was slightly modified, and three nested multiplex PCR rounds with it gave rise to the TCR beta libraries. The first two PCR rounds, approximately 10 cycles each, used TRBV1-TRBV30 forward primers and a C-beta reverse primer. A single record per CDR3 protein comes from TCRdb applying MiXCR to the multiplex PCR reads. The table includes over 75,000 distinct CDR3 sequences, 65% to 70% detected once.

The chain joins TRBV11-2 to TRBJ1-6; no clear D gene. Sequencing input: tumor-adjacent normal liver tissue. The sequence derives from a man aged 35 to 55 with primary liver carcinoma and hepatitis B virus infection. CDR3 nucleotide sequence: TGTGCCAGCAGCTTAGAGGCTGGTTCACCCCTCCACTTT. Its translation is CASSLEAGSPLHF.